The 15 T cell receptor beta chains below all came from one sample that was sequenced in a study of cytomegalovirus exposure and HLA in healthy donors. This PCR relied on a set of 60 Vbeta primers and 13 Jbeta primers. TCRdb's copy holds only in-frame clones and misses some; the assay was immunoSEQ multiplex PCR. The table lists more than 90,000 clones, around 70% of them singletons. Material: PBMCs. The receptor set was obtained from a woman aged 45-60 years in good health and CMV-seropositive.

The V and J genes are TRBV6-5 and TRBJ2-5; 7 nucleotides line up with TRBD2. This CDR3 is built from 15 residues. Germline loops: CDR1 MNHEY, CDR2 SVGAGI. Losses at the gene ends were 6 bases for V and 2 bases for J; bases not matched to a gene: 9. For the CDR3, the DNA is TGTGCCAGCAGGATAGCTAGCGGTTATCAAGAGACCCAGTACTTC. Protein product: CASRIASGYQETQYF.

Here the CDR3 reads CASRSSANTGELFF. The CDR3 DNA is TGTGCCAGCAGGTCTAGTGCGAACACCGGGGAGCTGTTTTTT. This rearrangement joins TRBV2 to TRBJ2-2; D not certain. Trimming stripped 6 bases from V and 0 bases from J, with 8 bases between. Germline CDR1 and CDR2: SNHLY and FYNNEI. The CDR3 sequence is 14 residues long.

The rearrangement uses TRBV7-7 and TRBJ2-2; perhaps TRBD1 as D (6 bases). Germline V lookup: CDR1 SSHAT, CDR2 FNYEAQ (reference sequence). Trimming stripped 1 base from V and 5 bases from J, with 8 bases between. The CDR3 runs to 14 residues. This chain's CDR3 is CASSLGGQTGELFF. The CDR3 coding sequence is TGTGCCAGCAGCTTAGGGGGGCAGACCGGGGAGCTGTTTTTT.

CDR3 protein: CASSLGAPGELFF. CDR3 coding DNA: TGTGCCAGCAGCTTAGGCGCGCCCGGGGAGCTGTTTTTT. The J gene is TRBJ2-2, the V gene TRBV7-2; D is unclear. The CDR3 runs to 13 residues. V lost 1 base and J 6 bases, leaving 6 bases between the germline ends. CDR1 SGHTA and CDR2 FQGNSA come from the germline V gene.

The V gene is TRBV7-6, the J gene TRBJ1-1; possibly TRBD1 for D (5 bases). The CDR3 runs to 14 residues. Germline CDR1 reads SGHVS; CDR2 reads FNYEAQ. Deletions cut 1 base from V and 1 base from J, with 7 bases between. The chain's CDR3 is CASSLGGGNTEAFF. CDR3 coding DNA: TGTGCCAGCAGCTTAGGGGGCGGGAACACTGAAGCTTTCTTT.

This clone showed up just a few times. J is TRBJ2-6 and V is TRBV5-1; 7 nucleotides align to TRBD1. Germline CDR1 SGHRS, CDR2 YFSETQ. The CDR3 is made up of 16 amino acids. V lost 7 bases to trimming and J lost 0 bases; unmatched junction nucleotides: 7. CDR3 coding DNA: TGCGCCAGCCTACGGGACAGTGACTCTGGGGCCAACGTCCTGACTTTC. This codes for CASLRDSDSGANVLTF. The full variable domain, its missing parts supplied by reference TRBV5-1 and TRBJ2-6, is KAGVTQTPRYLIKTRGQQVTLSCSPISGHRSVSWYQQTPGQGLQFLFEYFSETQRNKGNFPGRFSGRQFSNSRSEMNVSTLELGDSALYLCASLRDSDSGANVLTFGAGSRLTVL.

The rearrangement uses TRBV6-1 and TRBJ2-7; 9 bases fit TRBD1. With 2 bases clipped from V and 4 bases from J, the junction kept 3 bases outside the gene matches. The CDR3 extends over 14 amino acids. Germline lookup yields CDR1 MNHNS and CDR2 SASEGT. In DNA, the CDR3 is TGTGCCAGCAGTGAACCCGGACAGGGGTACGAGCAGTACTTC. It specifies CASSEPGQGYEQYF.

The rearrangement links TRBV5-4 to TRBJ1-2; perhaps TRBD1 as D (5 bases). V shed 1 base and J shed 2 bases, with 12 bases lying between them. This CDR3 has 15 residues. Germline V lookup: CDR1 SGHNT, CDR2 YYREEE (reference sequence). The CDR3 sequence is CASSLPQTENYGYTF. The CDR3 bases are TGTGCCAGCAGCTTGCCTCAGACAGAGAACTATGGCTACACCTTC.

J is TRBJ2-3 and V is TRBV5-1; possible D gene TRBD1, 6 bases. This CDR3 is 14 amino acids long. Germline CDR1 SGHRS, CDR2 YFSETQ. Trimming left V 2 bases short and J 4 bases short, with 11 bases between. The CDR3: CASSLRTVADTQYF. DNA for the CDR3: TGCGCCAGCAGCTTACGGACAGTGGCAGATACGCAGTATTTT.

The gene calls are TRBV14 and TRBJ1-4; 11 nucleotides align to TRBD1. This CDR3 has 14 residues. V lost 4 bases, J lost 10 bases, and 5 bases stayed unmatched. Germline values: CDR1 SGHDN, CDR2 FVKESK. As DNA, the CDR3 is TGTGCCAGCAGCCTCGGGACAGGGGGTACAAAACTGTTTTTT. Translated, it gives CASSLGTGGTKLFF.

This chain joins TRBV4-3 and TRBJ2-5, with TRBD2 identical over 7 bases. V lost 0 bases to trimming and J lost 4 bases; unmatched junction nucleotides: 5. The germline CDR1 and CDR2 sequences are LGHNA and YSLEER. CDR3 size: 15 residues. CDR3 loop: CASSQDTRTRETQYF. CDR3 nucleotides: TGCGCCAGCAGCCAAGACACACGGACTAGAGAGACCCAGTACTTC.

The chain uses TRBV19 and TRBJ2-3, with D possibly matching TRBD1 (6 bases). Germline CDR1 reads LNHDA; CDR2 reads SQIVND (reference sequence). The V end lost 4 bases, the J end lost 1 base, and 12 bases lay between the germline ends. The CDR3 is made up of 15 amino acids. CDR3 in amino acids: CASSRTGLGTDTQYF. The DNA for the CDR3 is TGTGCCAGTAGTAGAACAGGGTTGGGCACAGATACGCAGTATTTT.

The rearrangement uses TRBV11-3 and TRBJ2-3; 10 positions match TRBD2. There are 16 residues in the CDR3. The V and J ends lost 8 bases and 3 bases, in that order; junction bases with no gene match: 11. CDR1 SGHNT and CDR2 YENEEA come from the germline V gene. In DNA, the CDR3 is TGTGCCAGCTCCCAACGGAGCGGGAGGGGGACAGATACGCAGTATTTT. It codes for CASSQRSGRGTDTQYF.

J is TRBJ1-1 and V is TRBV27, with 7 positions matching TRBD1. The V and J ends lost 6 bases and 1 base, in that order; junction bases with no gene match: 5. The CDR3 consists of 14 residues. Germline V CDR1 and CDR2: MNHEY, SMNVEV (reference sequence). The CDR3 reads CASSGRQGNTEAFF. CDR3 DNA: TGTGCCAGCAGCGGTAGACAGGGGAACACTGAAGCTTTCTTT.

The chain recombines TRBV6-5 with TRBJ1-5, with D unclear. CDR1 is MNHEY, CDR2 SVGAGI, per germline. V was shortened by 5 bases and J by 3 bases, with 14 bases between the two germline ends. CDR3 length equals 15 residues. The CDR3 spells CASSAGELSNQPQHF. The CDR3 DNA reads as TGTGCCAGCAGTGCCGGGGAGCTATCCAATCAGCCCCAGCATTTT.